Here is one T cell receptor (beta chain) with its context. The antigen is unknown. CD4+ cells of the naive, central memory, regulatory and stem cell-like memory types were sorted via CD45RO/CCR7/CD25/CD127/CD95/CD27. The isolated RNA, all of it, was reverse transcribed, so expressed TCRB transcripts were what got sequenced. Naive, central memory and regulatory T cell samples produced a mean of about 3.5 million reads. Sequencing used immunoSEQ multiplex PCR; TCRdb keeps in-frame clones, though not all of them. The data show about 240,000 clones, roughly 14% seen once. Trimming took 5 bases from V and 6 from J; bases not matched to a gene: 10. The CDR3 contains 16 residues. CDR1 is MNHEY, CDR2 SMNVEV, per germline (reference sequence). This entry is derived from a study of beta chain features in type 1 diabetes. General study results and limits: VDJ junctions in type 1 diabetes patients carried more deletions and fewer insertions. Across all four CD4+ subsets, people with type 1 diabetes showed modestly shorter TCRB CDR3s. cDNA-based sequencing might over-represent cells highly expressing TCR.

V gene TRBV27 combines with J gene TRBJ1-6, with 7 bases lining up with TRBD1. The TCR originated in a man between 25 and 39 years old with type 1 diabetes. Sequenced: naive CD4+ T cells from blood. The DNA of the CDR3 is TGTGCCAGCAGTCCGGGACAGCTTTTGGGTAATTCACCCCTCCACTTT. Translated, it gives CASSPGQLLGNSPLHF.